This entry is about one T cell receptor beta chain. The data originate from a study of blood T cell repertoires in COVID-19. Study details: From the United States, Italy and Spain came samples of acute and convalescent COVID-19.

The CDR3 runs 18 residues. CDR1 is SGHRS, CDR2 YFSETQ, per germline. V shed 3 bases and J 4 bases; nucleotides not matched to a gene: 9. TCRdb's table, derived via immunoSEQ multiplex PCR, lists solely in-frame clones and lacks some. The sample carries about 310,000 clones, roughly 84% recorded once. This receptor was taken from a man between 50 and 59 years old with active or convalescent COVID-19. The chain recombines TRBV5-1 with TRBJ2-1, with 14 bases that match TRBD2. The sequenced sample consisted of peripheral blood. In nucleotides, the CDR3 is TGCGCCAGCAGCTCGCCGGGGACTAGCGGGAGTATTTACAATGAGCAGTTCTTC. This translates into CASSSPGTSGSIYNEQFF.